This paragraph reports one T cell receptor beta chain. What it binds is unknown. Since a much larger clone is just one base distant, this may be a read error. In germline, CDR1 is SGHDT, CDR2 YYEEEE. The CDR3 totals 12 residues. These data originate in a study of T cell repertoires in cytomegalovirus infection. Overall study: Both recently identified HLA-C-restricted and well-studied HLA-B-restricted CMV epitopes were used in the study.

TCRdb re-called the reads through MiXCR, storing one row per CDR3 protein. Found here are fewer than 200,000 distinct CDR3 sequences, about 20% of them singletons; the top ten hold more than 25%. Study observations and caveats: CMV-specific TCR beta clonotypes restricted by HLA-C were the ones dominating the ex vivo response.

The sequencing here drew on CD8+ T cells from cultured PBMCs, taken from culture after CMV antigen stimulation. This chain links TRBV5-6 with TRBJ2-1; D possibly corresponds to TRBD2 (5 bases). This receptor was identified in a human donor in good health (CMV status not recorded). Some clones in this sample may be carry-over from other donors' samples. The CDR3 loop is CVSSLPEVEQFF. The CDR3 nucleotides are TGTGTCAGCAGCTTACCGGAGGTTGAGCAGTTCTTC.